This T cell receptor (beta chain) comes out of a study of regulatory T cells in long-lasting Graves disease. Overall study results and limits: New patients shared over 900 public clonotypes, and persistent patients shared more, with a few thousand.

As for time point: newly diagnosed GD, antithyroid drugs for less than 3 months. Following extraction of RNA from PBMCs, that RNA was used to make the TCR library. This clonotype was seen repeatedly, ten times or more. The antigen is unknown. Looked up from germline, CDR1 is DFQATT and CDR2 is SNEGSKA (reference sequence). The J segment lost 9 bases and the V segment lost 2 bases, leaving 14 bases of the junction unmatched. The CDR3 contains 16 residues. To make TCR beta libraries, researchers used iRepertoire HTBI primers and Arm-PCR of CDR3 regions. In TCRdb, the multiplex PCR reads were re-called with MiXCR into one record per CDR3 protein. This sample has hundreds of thousands of distinct CDR3 sequences; about 11% occur once, and the top ten carry roughly 8.2%. The data were also submitted as part of a second study, on T cells in Graves' hyperthyroidism and ophthalmopathy. According to that study: TCR CDR3 regions were first amplified by RT-PCR with HTBI primers. Ophthalmopathy and stable hyperthyroidism were separated by a 13 V-J model.

The input for sequencing was peripheral blood mononuclear cells (PBMCs), taken at new diagnosis, from a patient treated with antithyroid drugs. The clonotype originates from a woman aged 25-40 years with Graves disease. The chain employs TRBV20-1 and TRBJ2-1; 9 nucleotides agree with TRBD2. The CDR3 sequence: CSARITSGPRWGEQFF. CDR3 nucleotide sequence: TGCAGTGCTAGAATTACTAGCGGGCCCCGTTGGGGTGAGCAGTTCTTC.